The present T cell receptor (beta chain) was sequenced within a study of T cell responses to AZD1222 COVID-19 vaccine. Sequencing was performed with immunoSEQ multiplex PCR; in TCRdb, only in-frame clones are kept and a portion is missing. The data show over 65,000 clones, with around 80% seen just once and around 21% held by the top ten. Study conclusions and caveats: Females made up more of the donors, who were largely white British, and clonal diversity may have come out too low.

The germline V gene encodes CDR1 LGHNT and CDR2 FRNRAP. The CDR3 covers 17 residues. The V segment lost 0 bases and the J segment 6 bases; nucleotides outside the gene matches: 7. Note on this clone: Its antigen is not known.

V is TRBV12-5 and J is TRBJ1-5; 11 positions agree with TRBD1. The sequencing used peripheral blood, collected on day 0 of AZD1222 vaccination. The TCR was taken from an adult in good health. The CDR3 DNA follows: TGTGCTAGTGGTTTGGTCCTCGGACAGGGGGCATTTCAGCCCCAGCATTTT. Translation gives CASGLVLGQGAFQPQHF.